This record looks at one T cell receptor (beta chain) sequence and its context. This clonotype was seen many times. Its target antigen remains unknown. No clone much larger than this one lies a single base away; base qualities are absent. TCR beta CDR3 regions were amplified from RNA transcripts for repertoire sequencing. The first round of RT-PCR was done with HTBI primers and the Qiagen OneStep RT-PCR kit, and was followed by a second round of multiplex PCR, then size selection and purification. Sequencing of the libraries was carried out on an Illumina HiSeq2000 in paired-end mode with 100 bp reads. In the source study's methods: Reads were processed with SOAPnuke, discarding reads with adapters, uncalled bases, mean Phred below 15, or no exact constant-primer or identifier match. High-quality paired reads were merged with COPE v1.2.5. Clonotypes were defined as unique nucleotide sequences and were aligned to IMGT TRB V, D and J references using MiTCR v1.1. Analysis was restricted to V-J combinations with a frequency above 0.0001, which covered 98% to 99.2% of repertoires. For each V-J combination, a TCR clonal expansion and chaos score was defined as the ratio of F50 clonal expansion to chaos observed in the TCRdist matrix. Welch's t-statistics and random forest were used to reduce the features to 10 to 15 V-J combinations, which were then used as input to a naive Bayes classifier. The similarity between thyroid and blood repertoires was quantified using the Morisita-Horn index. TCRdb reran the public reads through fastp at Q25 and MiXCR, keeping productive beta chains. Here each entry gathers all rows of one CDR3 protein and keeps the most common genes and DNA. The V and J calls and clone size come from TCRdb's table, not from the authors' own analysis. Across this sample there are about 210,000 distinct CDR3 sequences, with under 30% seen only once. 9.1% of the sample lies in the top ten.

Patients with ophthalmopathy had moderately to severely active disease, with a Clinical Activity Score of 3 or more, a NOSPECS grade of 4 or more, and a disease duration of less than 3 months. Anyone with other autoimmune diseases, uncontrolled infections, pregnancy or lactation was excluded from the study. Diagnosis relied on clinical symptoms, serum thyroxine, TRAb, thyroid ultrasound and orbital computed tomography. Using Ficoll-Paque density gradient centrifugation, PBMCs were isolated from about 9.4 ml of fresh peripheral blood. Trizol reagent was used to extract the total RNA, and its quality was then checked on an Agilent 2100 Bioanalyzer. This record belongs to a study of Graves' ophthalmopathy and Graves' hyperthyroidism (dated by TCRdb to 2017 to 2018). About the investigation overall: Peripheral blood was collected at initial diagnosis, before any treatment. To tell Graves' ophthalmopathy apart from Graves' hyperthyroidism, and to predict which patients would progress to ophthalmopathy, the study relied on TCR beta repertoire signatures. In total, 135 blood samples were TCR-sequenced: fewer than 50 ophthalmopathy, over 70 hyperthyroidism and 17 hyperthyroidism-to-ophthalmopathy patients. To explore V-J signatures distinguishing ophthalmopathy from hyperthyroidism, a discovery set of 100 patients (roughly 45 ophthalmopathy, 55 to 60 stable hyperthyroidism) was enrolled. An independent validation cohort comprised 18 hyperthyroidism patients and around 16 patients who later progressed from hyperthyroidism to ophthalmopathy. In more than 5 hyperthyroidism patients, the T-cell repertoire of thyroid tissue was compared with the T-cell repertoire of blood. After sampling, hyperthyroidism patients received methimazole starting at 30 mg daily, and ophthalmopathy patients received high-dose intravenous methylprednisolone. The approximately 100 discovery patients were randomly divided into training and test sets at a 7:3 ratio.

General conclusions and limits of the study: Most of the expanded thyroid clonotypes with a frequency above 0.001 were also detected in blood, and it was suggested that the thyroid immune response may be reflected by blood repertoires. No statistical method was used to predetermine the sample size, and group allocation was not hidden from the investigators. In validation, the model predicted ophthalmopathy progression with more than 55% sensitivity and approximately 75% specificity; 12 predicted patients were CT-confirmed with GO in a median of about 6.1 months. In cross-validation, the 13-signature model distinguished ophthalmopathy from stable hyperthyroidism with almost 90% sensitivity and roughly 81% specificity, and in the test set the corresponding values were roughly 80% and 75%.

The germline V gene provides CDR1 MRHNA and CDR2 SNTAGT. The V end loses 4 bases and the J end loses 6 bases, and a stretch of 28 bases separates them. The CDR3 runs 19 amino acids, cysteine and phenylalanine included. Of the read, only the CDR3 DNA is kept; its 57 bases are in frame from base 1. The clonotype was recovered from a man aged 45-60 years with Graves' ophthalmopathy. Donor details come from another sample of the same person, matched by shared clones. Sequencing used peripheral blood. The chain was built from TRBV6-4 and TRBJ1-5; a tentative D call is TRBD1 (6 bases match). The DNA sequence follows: TGTGCCAGCAGTGCTCCTTCGGGGGGCAACCGTTTCTTAGGTCAGCCCCAGCATTTT. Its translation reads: CASSAPSGGNRFLGQPQHF.